Following are 2 T cell receptor beta chains from one sample sequenced in a study of CD8 T cells in ankylosing spondylitis. Notes on the study in general: There was a TCR beta motif, made of several highly homologous variants, that appeared characteristic of ankylosing spondylitis blood.

These receptors lack a known antigen. A single record per CDR3 protein comes from TCRdb applying MiXCR to the 5' RACE reads. The profile shows fewer than 400,000 distinct CDR3 sequences, 20% to 25% of them singletons. Material: blood, either unsorted or a sorted T cell fraction (not recorded which). These receptors were obtained from a male donor with ankylosing spondylitis.

This clonotype showed up many times. The chain carries TRBV29-1 and TRBJ2-2; D tentatively reads TRBD1 or TRBD2 (6 bases each). CDR3 length: 15 amino acids. Between the trimmed V and J ends, which lost 3 bases and 0 bases, there was a span of 11 bases. Per germline, CDR1 SQVTM and CDR2 ANQGSEA. CDR3 nucleotides: TGCAGCGTTGACGGAGGGGGTCCGAACACCGGGGAGCTGTTTTTT. This codes for CSVDGGGPNTGELFF.

The CDR3 protein is CASSPVQEGGYEQYF. CDR3 nucleotides: TGTGCCAGCTCACCCGTGCAGGAGGGAGGCTACGAGCAGTACTTC. The rearrangement joins TRBV18 to TRBJ2-7; weak D call: TRBD2 (6 bases). CDR1 and CDR2 from the germline V gene are KGHSH and LQKENI. This CDR3 region has 15 residues. Trimming took 3 bases from V and 3 from J, leaving 15 bases between them. Combining the CDR3 with reference TRBV18 and TRBJ2-7 gives the whole variable domain NAGVMQNPRHLVRRRGQEARLRCSPMKGHSHVYWYRQLPEEGLKFMVYLQKENIIDESGMPKERFSAEFPKEGPSILRIQQVVRGDSAAYFCASSPVQEGGYEQYFGPGTRLTVT.